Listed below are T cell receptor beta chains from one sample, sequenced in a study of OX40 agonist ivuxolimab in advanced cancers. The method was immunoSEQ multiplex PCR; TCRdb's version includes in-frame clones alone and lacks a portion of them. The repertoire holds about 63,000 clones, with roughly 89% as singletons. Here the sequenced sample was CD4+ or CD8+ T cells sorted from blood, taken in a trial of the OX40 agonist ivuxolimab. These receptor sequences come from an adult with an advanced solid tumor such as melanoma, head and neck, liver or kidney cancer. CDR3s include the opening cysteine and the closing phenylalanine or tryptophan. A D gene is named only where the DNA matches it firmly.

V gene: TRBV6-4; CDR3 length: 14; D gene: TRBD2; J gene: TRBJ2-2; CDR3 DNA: TGTGCCAGCAGACTAGCGACAAACACCGGGGAGCTGTTTTTT; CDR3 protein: CASRLATNTGELFF
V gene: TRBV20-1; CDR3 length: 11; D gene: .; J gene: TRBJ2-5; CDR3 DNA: TGCAGTGCTGGCGGGTCGGAGACCCAGTACTTC; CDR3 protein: CSAGGSETQYF
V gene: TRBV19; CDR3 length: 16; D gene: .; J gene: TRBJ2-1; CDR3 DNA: TGTGCCAGTAGTAAGCCCAAGGGGGGCTCCTACAATGAGCAGTTCTTC; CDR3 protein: CASSKPKGGSYNEQFF
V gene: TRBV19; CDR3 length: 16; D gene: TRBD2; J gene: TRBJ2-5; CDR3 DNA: TGTGCCAGTAGTCCGGGACTAGCGGAACTGAAAGAGACCCAGTACTTC; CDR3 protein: CASSPGLAELKETQYF
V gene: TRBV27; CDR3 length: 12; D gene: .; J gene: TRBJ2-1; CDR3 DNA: TGTGCCAGCAGTTTAGAGGGTGGGGAGCAGTTCTTC; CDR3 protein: CASSLEGGEQFF
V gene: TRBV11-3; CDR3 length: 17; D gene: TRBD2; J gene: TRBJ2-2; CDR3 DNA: TGTGCCAGCAGCTTAGAAACTAGCGGGGTGAACACCGGGGAGCTGTTTTTT; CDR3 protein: CASSLETSGVNTGELFF
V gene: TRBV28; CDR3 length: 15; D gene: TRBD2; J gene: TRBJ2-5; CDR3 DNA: TGTGCCAGCAGTTCACCAGCGGGAGGAGGAAAGACCCAGTACTTC; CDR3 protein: CASSSPAGGGKTQYF
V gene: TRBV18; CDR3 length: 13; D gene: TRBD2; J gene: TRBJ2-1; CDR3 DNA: TGTGCCAGCTCACCTGGGACTAGCAATGAGCAGTTCTTC; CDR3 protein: CASSPGTSNEQFF
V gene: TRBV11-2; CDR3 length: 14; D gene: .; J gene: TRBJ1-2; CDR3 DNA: TGTGCCAGCAGCCTTCAAGACCGATGGGGTGGCTACACCTTC; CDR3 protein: CASSLQDRWGGYTF
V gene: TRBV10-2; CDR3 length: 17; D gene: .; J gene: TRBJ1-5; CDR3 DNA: TGCGCCAGCAGTGAGCTCCAAGGACACAATAGCAATCAGCCCCAGCATTTT; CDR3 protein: CASSELQGHNSNQPQHF
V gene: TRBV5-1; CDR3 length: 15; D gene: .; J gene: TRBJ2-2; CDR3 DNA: TGCGCCAGCACCAGCATCGAGGGGAACACCGGGGAGCTGTTTTTT; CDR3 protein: CASTSIEGNTGELFF
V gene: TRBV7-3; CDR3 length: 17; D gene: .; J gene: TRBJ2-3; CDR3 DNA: TGTGCCAGCAGCCCACTCGGCGGGACCCCCCTGGGAGATACGCAGTATTTT; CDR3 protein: CASSPLGGTPLGDTQYF